One and the same sample provided the 22 T cell receptor beta chains below, sequenced in a study of OX40 agonist ivuxolimab in advanced cancers. Method: immunoSEQ multiplex PCR; TCRdb's copy keeps in-frame clones and lacks some. The data hold approximately 84,000 clones, with 75% to 95% observed a single time. The starting material was CD4+ or CD8+ T cells sorted from blood, obtained in a trial of the OX40 agonist ivuxolimab. These receptors were obtained from an adult with an advanced solid tumor such as melanoma, head and neck, liver or kidney cancer.

The J gene is TRBJ1-2, the V gene TRBV6-1; the match to TRBD1 covers 10 bases. The V gene's germline CDR1 is MNHNS and CDR2 SASEGT. The CDR3 contains 16 residues. The V and J ends lost 4 bases and 8 bases, in that order; junction bases with no gene match: 13. The CDR3 is CASSVNPDRGQGGYTF. DNA of the CDR3: TGTGCCAGCAGTGTAAACCCCGACAGGGGGCAAGGAGGCTACACCTTC.

This chain links TRBV4-1 with TRBJ2-2, with TRBD2 identical over 10 bases. This CDR3 has 16 residues. Trimming at V came to 3 bases and at J to 4 bases, leaving 5 bases not matched to a gene. CDR1 is MGHRA, CDR2 YSYEKL, per germline. CDR3 nucleotide sequence: TGCGCCAGCAGCCACCTGGGACTAGCGAGCACCGGGGAGCTGTTTTTT. Residues: CASSHLGLASTGELFF.

This clone was recorded a few times. The genes are TRBV29-1 and TRBJ2-2; D is unclear. Germline V CDR1 and CDR2: SQVTM, ANQGSEA. Trimming left V 6 bases short and J 3 bases short, with 8 bases between. The CDR3 runs to 12 residues. The CDR3 reads CSVAEYTGELFF. For the CDR3, the DNA is TGCAGCGTCGCGGAATACACCGGGGAGCTGTTTTTT.

The V gene is TRBV10-3, the J gene TRBJ1-5; D unresolved. The CDR3 covers 13 residues. Trimming pared 4 bases from V and 3 bases from J, leaving 7 bases between. Germline CDR1 is ENHRY and CDR2 is SYGVKD. The CDR3 spells CAISVQPNQPQHF. In DNA, the CDR3 is TGTGCCATCAGTGTACAGCCCAATCAGCCCCAGCATTTT.

The chain uses TRBV6-5 and TRBJ2-5, with 10 bases fitting TRBD2. The CDR3 has 15 residues. Germline CDR1 is MNHEY and CDR2 is SVGAGI. V was clipped by 7 bases and J by 4 bases; unmatched bases: 9. This chain's CDR3 is CASTPSGRGGETQYF. For the CDR3, the DNA is TGTGCCAGCACCCCTAGCGGGAGAGGAGGAGAGACCCAGTACTTC.

This chain joins TRBV4-1 and TRBJ2-7, with 7 bases identical to TRBD1. With V trimmed by 0 bases and J by 4 bases, 6 bases remained unmatched. The CDR3 is 15 residues long. Germline V gives CDR1 MGHRA, CDR2 YSYEKL. Written as DNA, the CDR3 is TGCGCCAGCAGCCAAGAATGGACAGGACCTTACGAGCAGTACTTC. Protein product: CASSQEWTGPYEQYF.

The rearrangement joins TRBV18 to TRBJ2-5, with D maybe TRBD1 (6 bases). The CDR3 is made up of 13 amino acids. Trimming shortened V by 2 bases and J by 5 bases, and 9 bases separated the two germline ends. Per germline, CDR1 KGHSH and CDR2 LQKENI. The CDR3 sequence: CASSPDRTETQYF. The CDR3 DNA is TGTGCCAGCTCACCAGACAGGACGGAGACCCAGTACTTC.

V usage is TRBV7-2 and J usage is TRBJ1-5; the D gene is possibly TRBD1 (5 bases). Trimming removed 5 bases from V and 7 bases from J, with 18 bases in between. Germline V CDR1 and CDR2: SGHTA, FQGNSA. This CDR3 contains 15 residues. The CDR3 loop is CASSPRDPPGQPQHF. Written as DNA, the CDR3 is TGTGCCAGCAGCCCTCGGGACCCCCCAGGGCAGCCCCAGCATTTT.

The chain couples TRBV11-2 to TRBJ2-7; 9 positions agree with TRBD2. The CDR3 has 15 amino acids. With 3 bases clipped from V and 1 base from J, the junction kept 4 bases outside the gene matches. Germline assignment: CDR1 SGHAT and CDR2 FQNNGV. The CDR3 region has the DNA TGTGCCAGCAGCTTCTTAGCGGGAGAGTCCTACGAGCAGTACTTC. The encoded protein is CASSFLAGESYEQYF.

This chain uses TRBV5-6 with TRBJ1-2; D gene ambiguous. The CDR3 totals 13 residues. Germline V gives CDR1 SGHDT, CDR2 YYEEEE. Between the trimmed V and J ends, which lost 4 bases and 8 bases, there was a span of 15 bases. Here the CDR3 DNA reads TGTGCCAGCAGCCTGATTGGAACCGGGGGCTACACCTTC. Protein: CASSLIGTGGYTF.

V gene TRBV5-1 combines with J gene TRBJ1-2; D call uncertain. The CDR3 totals 13 residues. Looked up from germline, CDR1 is SGHRS and CDR2 is YFSETQ. V dropped 1 base and J dropped 3 bases, with 7 bases sitting between them. The CDR3 nucleotides read TGCGCCAGCAGCTTGACAGTAGACTATGGCTACACCTTC. Protein: CASSLTVDYGYTF.

This sequence joins TRBV7-9 and TRBJ1-2; tentatively, D is TRBD1 (5 bases). Germline loops: CDR1 SEHNR, CDR2 FQNEAQ (reference sequence). The length of the CDR3 is 12 residues. Trimming cost V 5 bases and J 8 bases, with 12 bases left between them. The CDR3 nucleotides read TGTGCCAGCAGCCTTCGGGGGGACGGCTACACCTTC. Translation gives CASSLRGDGYTF.

This chain uses TRBV7-2 with TRBJ1-1, with a weak D call TRBD1 (6 bases). The V end lost 1 base, the J end lost 7 bases, and 7 bases lay between the germline ends. Per the germline V gene, CDR1 is SGHTA and CDR2 is FQGNSA. The CDR3 runs to 12 residues. CDR3 coding DNA: TGTGCCAGCAGCTTAGTCAGGGGTGAAGCTTTCTTT. Encoded protein: CASSLVRGEAFF.

This clone was found once. The J gene is TRBJ2-2, the V gene TRBV7-9; no clear D gene. The V gene's germline CDR1 is SEHNR and CDR2 FQNEAQ (reference sequence). V was pared by 4 bases and J by 5 bases, with 11 bases between. The CDR3 totals 14 residues. In nucleotides, the CDR3 is TGTGCCAGCAGCTCCCTGGTTGCGACCGGGGAGCTGTTTTTT. Its translation is CASSSLVATGELFF. The full variable domain, completed using reference TRBV7-9 and TRBJ2-2, is DTGVSQNPRHKITKRGQNVTFRCDPISEHNRLYWYRQTLGQGPEFLTYFQNEAQLEKSRLLSDRFSAERPKGSFSTLEIQRTEQGDSAMYLCASSSLVATGELFFGEGSRLTVL.

The chain has TRBV7-2 and TRBJ2-7; unclear D gene. The germline CDR1 and CDR2 sequences are SGHTA and FQGNSA. The CDR3 spans 14 residues. V lost 3 bases and J lost 5, with 14 bases in between. This CDR3 is CASSFLGLIHEQYF. CDR3 nucleotides: TGTGCCAGCAGCTTCCTGGGGTTGATACACGAGCAGTACTTC.

This clone was counted once. V and J are TRBV5-1 and TRBJ2-6, with no clear D. V was trimmed by 1 base and J by 0 bases, leaving 5 bases between them. Germline CDR1 SGHRS, CDR2 YFSETQ. The CDR3 extends over 15 amino acids. The CDR3: CASSLSVSGANVLTF. The CDR3 bases are TGCGCCAGCAGCTTGTCCGTCTCTGGGGCCAACGTCCTGACTTTC.

The V gene is TRBV4-1, the J gene TRBJ2-3; 7 bases map to TRBD1. Germline V gene sequence: CDR1 MGHRA, CDR2 YSYEKL. The CDR3 is 14 amino acids. Unmatched junction bases numbered 5, after V lost 3 bases and J lost 5 bases. The CDR3 nucleotides read TGCGCCAGCAGCCATTGGCAGGGGGAAGATACGCAGTATTTT. Amino acid sequence: CASSHWQGEDTQYF.

J is TRBJ2-6 and V is TRBV7-9; the match to TRBD1 covers 8 bases. CDR3 size: 16 residues. Losses at the gene ends were 5 bases for V and 2 bases for J; bases not matched to a gene: 5. The germline V gene encodes CDR1 SEHNR and CDR2 FQNEAQ (reference sequence). This CDR3 reads CASSPGTGPGANVLTF. The CDR3, as DNA: TGTGCCAGCAGCCCCGGGACAGGCCCTGGGGCCAACGTCCTGACTTTC.

This CDR3 is CASRTPNYGYTF. The CDR3 nucleotides are TGTGCCAGCAGAACCCCGAACTATGGCTACACCTTC. J is TRBJ1-2 and V is TRBV28; D ambiguous. CDR3 length: 12 residues. Per germline, CDR1 MDHEN and CDR2 SYDVKM. Trimming took 6 bases from V and 2 from J, leaving 7 bases between them.

V and J are TRBV28 and TRBJ2-2; 9 nucleotides line up with TRBD1. Germline-derived CDR1 and CDR2 are MDHEN and SYDVKM. The CDR3 spans 16 residues. V lost 2 bases to trimming and J lost 5 bases; unmatched junction nucleotides: 6. The DNA of the CDR3 is TGTGCCAGCAGTTTAGCCGGGACAGGGATAACCGGGGAGCTGTTTTTT. Amino acid sequence: CASSLAGTGITGELFF.

The chain links TRBV6-1 to TRBJ2-1; 8 bases agree with TRBD2. The germline V gene has CDR1 MNHNS and CDR2 SASEGT. V was pared by 4 bases and J by 7 bases, with 9 bases of the junction left unmatched. The length of the CDR3 is 15 residues. The CDR3 sequence is CASSAPSGSANEQFF. CDR3 nucleotides: TGTGCCAGCAGTGCACCAAGCGGGAGTGCAAATGAGCAGTTCTTC.

The chain is built from TRBV11-3 and TRBJ2-1; 10 nucleotides line up with TRBD2. V lost 2 bases, J lost 9 bases, and 4 bases stayed unmatched. Germline V gives CDR1 SGHNT, CDR2 YENEEA. The CDR3 sequence is 14 residues long. The CDR3 region has the DNA TGTGCCAGCAGCTTATATCTAGCGGGAGTTGAGCAGTTCTTC. It yields the protein CASSLYLAGVEQFF.